A selection of T cell receptor beta chains follows, all from one sample in a study of shared clonotypes between healthy human individuals. TCRdb's table, derived via immunoSEQ multiplex PCR, lists solely in-frame clones and lacks some. The data hold some 500,000 clones, with 77% observed a single time. Sequencing was performed on PBMCs. The source is a woman aged 35 to 49 in good health. Some clones in this sample may be carry-over from other donors' samples. Each CDR3 is given with its conserved first and last residue. The order of the fields is J gene, V gene, CDR3 protein.

>TRBJ1-1|TRBV9
CASSKGRNTEAFF
>TRBJ1-4|TRBV6-6
CASSYAGEEKLFF
>TRBJ1-4|TRBV6-5
CASSPLRLEKLFF
>TRBJ2-3|TRBV28
CASSLAGTTDTQYF
>TRBJ2-6|TRBV7-6
CASSLVPPGAGANVLTF
>TRBJ2-3|TRBV6-5
CASTNPPGDTQYF
>TRBJ2-5|TRBV5-4
CASSGDISAAGETQYF
>TRBJ1-1|TRBV28
CASSYRDTNTEAFF
>TRBJ2-3|TRBV5-1
CASSRDRAEDTQYF
>TRBJ2-2|TRBV5-4
CASSLMTSGYTGELFF
>TRBJ1-2|TRBV2
CASSEQAWSYTF
>-|TRBV6-6
CASRPGTGFYEQYF
>TRBJ2-1|TRBV15
CATSGGASGQKQFF
>TRBJ2-5|TRBV9
CASSGDWRETQYF
>TRBJ1-1|TRBV28
CASSLQDGPEAFF
>TRBJ2-1|TRBV4-3
CASSQGLEIRGNEQFF
>TRBJ2-3|TRBV5-1
CASSLSASGTDTQYF
>TRBJ1-3|TRBV6-6
CASSYSGRLSGNTIYF
>TRBJ2-2|TRBV11-2
CASSTLGFYGELFF
>TRBJ2-7|TRBV21-1
CASTFPKDIRRDEQYF
>TRBJ1-1|TRBV6-5
CASSYLGTGGHTEAFF
>TRBJ2-7|TRBV7-2
CASRLSGRGSYEQYF
>TRBJ2-7|TRBV4-1
CASSQDLAGNSYEQYF
>TRBJ1-3|TRBV30
CAWKMGGNTIYF
>TRBJ2-3|TRBV18
CASSPPTGPDTQYF
>TRBJ2-2|TRBV28
CASSSLRLADGSSNTGELFF
>TRBJ2-7|TRBV7-3
CASSPRGSYEQYF
>TRBJ1-3|TRBV28
CASLPQGAAGNTIYF
>TRBJ2-7|TRBV2
CASSERAEQQQYF
>TRBJ2-7|TRBV30
CAWSQGGELYEQYF
>TRBJ2-3|TRBV19
CASSTFTDTQYF
>TRBJ2-2|TRBV29-1
CSAGTSGRAGELFF
>TRBJ2-1|TRBV9
CASSARGSFSYNEQFF
>TRBJ2-5|TRBV15
CATSRDGRETQYF
>TRBJ2-7|TRBV4-2
CASSQDRLSQYF
>TRBJ1-5|TRBV27
CASSLEIVVPGGEYSNQPQHF
>TRBJ1-2|TRBV27
CASSLYGGPRGWANYGYTF
>TRBJ2-4|TRBV7-2
CASSPRRETTLAKNIQYF
>TRBJ2-1|TRBV9
CASSAISSSRNEQFF
>TRBJ2-1|TRBV7-9
CASSLGQFDEQFF
>TRBJ1-2|TRBV27
CASSSLRQGATRGYTF
>TRBJ1-4|TRBV2
CASGTGFPNEKLFF
>TRBJ1-1|TRBV7-6
CASSPGQGVEAFF
>TRBJ2-7|TRBV28
CASTETDPSYEQYF
>-|TRBV10-2
CASSESNRGSYEQYF
>TRBJ1-4|TRBV6-6
CASSHREDEKLFF
>TRBJ2-3|TRBV10-3
CAISELHPNQGDTQYF
>TRBJ1-1|TRBV7-2
CASSRTQVSEAFF
>TRBJ1-3|TRBV7-8
CASSLAQGVQRTSGNTIYF